This TCR beta chain was obtained from a study of blood T cell repertoires in COVID-19. Study as a whole: Both acute and convalescent COVID-19 samples were obtained from the United States, Italy and Spain. From T cells, B-cell-depleted T cells, or PBMCs came the material, which was cDNA or gDNA.

The CDR3 loop spans 15 amino acids. The germline CDR1 and CDR2 sequences are SEHNR and FQNEAQ (reference sequence). V shed 2 bases and J 6 bases; nucleotides not matched to a gene: 3. Authors' processing steps: Reference gene primer amplification gave estimated nucleated cell counts. The table came from immunoSEQ multiplex PCR; TCRdb's copy has only in-frame clones and leaves some out. V and J calls plus clone size are reproduced from that table; the DNA served to infer D and trimming. Of roughly 95,000 clones listed, about 80% are singletons. This sequence joins TRBV7-9 and TRBJ1-4, with 10 bases lining up with TRBD1. This sequence was found in a human donor in a cohort sampled during active COVID-19. Sequenced material: peripheral blood. For the CDR3, the DNA is TGTGCCAGCAGCTTAATTGGACAGGGGGATGAAAAACTGTTTTTT. It yields the protein CASSLIGQGDEKLFF.